The following is a T cell receptor beta chain sequence with its context. Via MiXCR, TCRdb re-called the 5' RACE reads, giving one row per CDR3 protein. Seen here are 1.5 million to 2 million distinct CDR3 sequences, under 35% observed once, and the top ten hold around 0.25%. Healthy Caucasians made up all donors. The data stem from a study of identical twins. Trimming stripped 3 bases from V and 1 base from J, with 18 bases between. The CDR3 length is 16 residues. Germline assignment: CDR1 DFQATT and CDR2 SNEGSKA (reference sequence). This TCR was sampled from a newborn girl in good health. This sequence joins TRBV20-1 and TRBJ2-5; D ambiguous. The sequenced sample consisted of cord blood. Written as DNA, the CDR3 is TGCAGTGCTAGTCGTCTTCTAAAAGAACTCCAAGAGACCCAGTACTTC. Translation gives CSASRLLKELQETQYF.